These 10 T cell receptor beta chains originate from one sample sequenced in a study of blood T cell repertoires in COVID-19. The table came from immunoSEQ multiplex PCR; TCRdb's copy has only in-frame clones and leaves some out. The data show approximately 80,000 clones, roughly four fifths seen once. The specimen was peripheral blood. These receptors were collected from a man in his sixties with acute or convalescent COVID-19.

CDR3 bases: TGTGCCAGCAGCGCCGGGACAGGAAGCCACGAGCAGTACTTC. It encodes CASSAGTGSHEQYF. The V gene is TRBV9, the J gene TRBJ2-7, with 8 positions matching TRBD1. The germline V gene has CDR1 SGDLS and CDR2 YYNGEE. CDR3 length equals 14 residues. Losses at the gene ends were 3 bases for V and 5 bases for J; bases not matched to a gene: 7.

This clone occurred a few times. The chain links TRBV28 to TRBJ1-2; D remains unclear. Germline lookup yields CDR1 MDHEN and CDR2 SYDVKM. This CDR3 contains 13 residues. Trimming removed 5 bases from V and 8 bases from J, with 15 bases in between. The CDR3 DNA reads TGTGCCAGCAGTCTAGAGCCGGGGAGGGGCTACACCTTC. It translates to CASSLEPGRGYTF.

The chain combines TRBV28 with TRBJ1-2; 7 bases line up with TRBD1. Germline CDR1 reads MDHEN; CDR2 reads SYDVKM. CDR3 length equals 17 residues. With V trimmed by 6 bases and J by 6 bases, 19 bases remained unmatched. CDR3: CASSRSWDRLGFNGYTF. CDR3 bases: TGTGCCAGCAGCCGCAGTTGGGACAGATTGGGATTTAATGGCTACACCTTC.

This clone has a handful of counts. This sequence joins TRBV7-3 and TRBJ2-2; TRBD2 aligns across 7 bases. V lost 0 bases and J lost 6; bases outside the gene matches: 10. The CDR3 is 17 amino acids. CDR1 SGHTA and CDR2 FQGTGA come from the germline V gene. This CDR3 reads CASSLTSGLNAAGELFF. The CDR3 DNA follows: TGTGCCAGCAGCTTAACTAGCGGGTTGAATGCGGCCGGGGAGCTGTTTTTT. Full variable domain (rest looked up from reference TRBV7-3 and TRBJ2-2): GAGVSQTPSNKVTEKGKYVELRCDPISGHTALYWYRQSLGQGPEFLIYFQGTGAADDSGLPNDRFFAVRPEGSVSTLKIQRTERGDSAVYLCASSLTSGLNAAGELFFGEGSRLTVL.

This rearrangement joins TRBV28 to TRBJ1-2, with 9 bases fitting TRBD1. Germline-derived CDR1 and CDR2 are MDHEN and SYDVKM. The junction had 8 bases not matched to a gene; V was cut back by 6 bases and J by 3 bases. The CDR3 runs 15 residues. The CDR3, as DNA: TGTGCCAGCAGACCGCCGGGACAGGGCCACTATGGCTACACCTTC. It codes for CASRPPGQGHYGYTF.

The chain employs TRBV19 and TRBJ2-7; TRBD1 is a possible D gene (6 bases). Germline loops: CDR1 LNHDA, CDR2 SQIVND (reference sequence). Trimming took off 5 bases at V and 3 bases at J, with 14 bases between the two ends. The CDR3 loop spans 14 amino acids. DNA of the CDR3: TGTGCCAGTAGTCCCGGGACATCAATCTACGAGCAGTACTTC. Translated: CASSPGTSIYEQYF.

The CDR3 sequence: CASSQDRGWITYDTQYF. The CDR3 bases are TGTGCCAGCAGCCAAGATAGAGGCTGGATTACATATGATACGCAGTATTTT. V gene TRBV14 combines with J gene TRBJ2-3; D unclear. V was trimmed by 0 bases and J by 6 bases, leaving 19 bases between them. The germline CDR1 and CDR2 sequences are SGHDN and FVKESK. CDR3 length: 17 amino acids. The full variable domain, in which reference TRBV14 and TRBJ2-3 provide the parts outside the CDR3, is EAGVTQFPSHSVIEKGQTVTLRCDPISGHDNLYWYRRVMGKEIKFLLHFVKESKQDESGMPNNRFLAERTGGTYSTLKVQPAELEDSGVYFCASSQDRGWITYDTQYFGPGTRLTVL.

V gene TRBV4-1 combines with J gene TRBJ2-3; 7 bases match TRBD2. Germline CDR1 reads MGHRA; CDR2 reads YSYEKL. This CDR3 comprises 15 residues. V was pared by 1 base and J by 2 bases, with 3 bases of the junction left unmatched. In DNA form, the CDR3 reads TGCGCCAGCAGCCAAGTCCGGGACTACACAGATACGCAGTATTTT. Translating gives CASSQVRDYTDTQYF.

CDR3 sequence reads: CSGRLAGRGPDTQYF. CDR3 DNA sequence: TGCAGCGGCCGACTAGCGGGGCGAGGCCCGGATACGCAGTATTTT. The V and J genes are TRBV29-1 and TRBJ2-3; 11 bases are a match to TRBD2. After removal of 7 bases from V and 6 bases from J, the junction contained 12 bases not matched to a gene. This CDR3 spans 15 amino acids. CDR1 and CDR2 (germline): SQVTM, ANQGSEA.

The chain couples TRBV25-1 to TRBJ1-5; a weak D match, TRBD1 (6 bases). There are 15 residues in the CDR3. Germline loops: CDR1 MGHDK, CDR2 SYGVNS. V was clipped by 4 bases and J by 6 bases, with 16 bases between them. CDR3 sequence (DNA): TGTGCCAGCAGTGGAATACAGGGTGTGAGTCAGCCCCAGCATTTT. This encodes CASSGIQGVSQPQHF.